These 14 T cell receptor beta chains share one sample of origin, sequenced in a study of shared clonotypes between healthy human individuals. Profiled with immunoSEQ multiplex PCR; TCRdb holds only in-frame clones, not every one. Of about 1 million clones listed, 60% to 80% were seen once; the top ten hold approximately 1.5%. Sequenced: memory CD4+ T cells sorted from blood. Subset here: CD45RA-negative fraction. The receptors here all came from a man between 18 and 29 years old in good health.

This clone appeared once. The V and J genes are TRBV19 and TRBJ1-6; D gene ambiguous. The CDR3 loop spans 14 amino acids. V lost 8 bases to trimming and J lost 7 bases, with 15 bases between them. Per the germline V gene, CDR1 is LNHDA and CDR2 is SQIVND (reference sequence). The CDR3 coding sequence is TGTGCCAGTTCCCCCTTCGGGCCCAATTCACCCCTCCACTTT. This codes for CASSPFGPNSPLHF.

The CDR3 nucleotides are TGTGCCAGCAGCCCTCGGACTAGTGATGAGACCCAGTACTTC. It is translated as CASSPRTSDETQYF. The genes are TRBV9 and TRBJ2-5; 7 bases agree with TRBD2. CDR3 length: 14 amino acids. The V segment lost 4 bases and the J segment 5 bases; nucleotides outside the gene matches: 8. Germline CDR1 SGDLS, CDR2 YYNGEE.

The rearrangement uses TRBV1 and TRBJ2-1. TRBV1 is annotated as a pseudogene. This CDR3 contains 13 residues. The DNA of the CDR3 is TGCACCAGCAGCCAAGCCCGGACCAATGAGCAGTTCTTC. Protein product: CTSSQARTNEQFF.

This clone was detected only a few times. V and J are TRBV6-1 and TRBJ1-6; D remains unclear. The V gene lost 4 bases and the J gene lost 6 bases, with 10 bases spanning the gap. Germline V lookup: CDR1 MNHNS, CDR2 SASEGT. The length of the CDR3 is 14 residues. CDR3 residues: CASSAGVPNSPLHF. CDR3 bases: TGTGCCAGCAGTGCCGGGGTTCCTAATTCACCCCTCCACTTT.

The chain is built from TRBV28 and TRBJ1-1; 7 nucleotides agree with TRBD1. J gave up 1 base and V 5 bases, and 16 bases lay outside the gene matches. This CDR3 has 18 residues. From germline, CDR1 is MDHEN and CDR2 SYDVKM. CDR3 sequence (DNA): TGTGCCAGCAGTGCGCTATGGGACAGCGCCCTACCGAACACTGAAGCTTTCTTT. Its translation is CASSALWDSALPNTEAFF. The variable domain in full, completed from reference TRBV28 and TRBJ1-1, reads DVKVTQSSRYLVKRTGEKVFLECVQDMDHENMFWYRQDPGLGLRLIYFSYDVKMKEKGDIPEGYSVSREKKERFSLILESASTNQTSMYLCASSALWDSALPNTEAFFGQGTRLTVV.

Notes on this clone: Since a far larger clone is one base different, this is likely a read error. The CDR3: CASSVIDTRTGKETQYF. CDR3 coding DNA: TGTGCCAGCAGCGTAATCGATACAAGAACAGGGAAAGAGACCCAGTACTTC. The V and J genes are TRBV9 and TRBJ2-5; tentatively, D is TRBD1 (6 bases). V lost 1 base to trimming and J lost 3 bases, with 19 bases between them. CDR1 SGDLS and CDR2 YYNGEE come from the germline V gene. The CDR3 consists of 17 residues.

The V call is TRBV21-1, the J call TRBJ2-7. TRBV21-1 is flagged as a pseudogene. The CDR3 contains 14 residues. CDR3 in amino acids: CASEPDLASYEQYF. The CDR3 DNA reads TGTGCCAGCGAGCCGGATCTCGCGTCCTACGAGCAGTACTTC.

The genes are TRBV15 and TRBJ1-5; D gene unclear. The CDR3 runs 13 residues. Trimming left V 0 bases short and J 7 bases short, with 7 bases between. Germline CDR1 LNHNV, CDR2 YYDKDF (reference sequence). CDR3 in amino acids: CATSRDVAQPQHF. CDR3 DNA: TGTGCCACCAGCAGAGATGTAGCCCAGCCCCAGCATTTT.

This clone was observed a single time. J is TRBJ1-4 and V is TRBV5-8; possibly TRBD1 for D (5 bases). V shed 3 bases and J shed 8 bases, with 14 bases lying between them. Germline CDR1 is SGHTS and CDR2 is YDEGEE. This CDR3 comprises 14 residues. The CDR3 DNA follows: TGTGCCAGCAGCTATTACCGGGACGCCGAAAAACTGTTTTTT. Its protein is CASSYYRDAEKLFF.

V is TRBV5-6 and J is TRBJ1-2; 8 bases are a match to TRBD1. After removal of 2 bases from V and 3 bases from J, the junction contained 6 bases not matched to a gene. Germline V lookup: CDR1 SGHDT, CDR2 YYEEEE. The CDR3 consists of 15 residues. The CDR3 protein is CASSFGQGRYYGYTF. DNA for the CDR3: TGTGCCAGCAGCTTCGGACAGGGACGGTACTATGGCTACACCTTC.

V usage is TRBV15 and J usage is TRBJ2-5; possible D gene TRBD1, 5 bases. V was trimmed by 6 bases and J by 2 bases, leaving 10 bases between them. Germline V CDR1 and CDR2: LNHNV, YYDKDF (reference sequence). This CDR3 is 13 amino acids long. The chain's CDR3 is CATRLDSQETQYF. CDR3 nucleotide sequence: TGTGCCACCAGGTTAGACAGTCAAGAGACCCAGTACTTC.

This clone has only one observation. Other DNA sequences from this sample encode an identical CDR3 as well. This chain links TRBV2 with TRBJ1-5, with TRBD1 matching 9 bases. Germline V gene lookup returns CDR1 SNHLY and CDR2 FYNNEI. This CDR3 is 15 amino acids long. V trimming: 5 bases; J trimming: 2 bases; junction bases outside the gene matches: 4. The CDR3 DNA sequence: TGTGCCAGCAGTCCGGGACAGGGACGCAATCAGCCCCAGCATTTT. This encodes CASSPGQGRNQPQHF.

This rearrangement joins TRBV12-5 to TRBJ2-3, with 10 bases fitting TRBD2. V shed 1 base, J shed 4 bases, and the junction held 5 bases outside the gene matches. The CDR3 is 16 residues long. Looked up from germline, CDR1 is LGHNT and CDR2 is FRNRAP. CDR3 bases: TGTGCTAGTGGTTTGGACGGGCTAGCGGGGGCAGATACGCAGTATTTT. Residues: CASGLDGLAGADTQYF.

The V and J genes are TRBV28 and TRBJ2-7; the match to TRBD2 covers 8 bases. V lost 1 base to trimming and J lost 1 base; unmatched junction nucleotides: 9. Germline assignment: CDR1 MDHEN and CDR2 SYDVKM. This CDR3 spans 17 amino acids. CDR3 in DNA: TGTGCCAGCAGTTTATCTCTCGGTGTAGCGGGATCCTACGAGCAGTACTTC. This encodes CASSLSLGVAGSYEQYF.